This T cell receptor (beta chain) was sequenced in a study of a mutant IDH1 vaccine in newly diagnosed glioma. The time point denotes: week 11, during vaccination. Every vaccine dose comprised 300 ug of mutant IDH1 20-mer peptide plus topical imiquimod. Produced via immunoSEQ multiplex PCR; TCRdb's table is partial and in-frame only. This table holds tens of thousands of clones, 80% found once. This CDR3 contains 14 residues. Germline assignment: CDR1 MDHEN and CDR2 SYDVKM. V gave up 6 bases and J gave up 2 bases, with 14 bases separating them. A single count supports this clone. Its antigen remains unknown.

This chain uses TRBV28 with TRBJ2-7; D is possibly TRBD1 (5 bases). This TCR was sampled from a man aged 45-65 years with glioma. The specimen comprised PBMCs, sampled from a glioma patient whose treatment included an IDH1 peptide vaccine. The CDR3 nucleotides are TGTGCCAGCAGGCCTGTGGCAGGGCCCTACGAGCAGTACTTC. Protein: CASRPVAGPYEQYF.